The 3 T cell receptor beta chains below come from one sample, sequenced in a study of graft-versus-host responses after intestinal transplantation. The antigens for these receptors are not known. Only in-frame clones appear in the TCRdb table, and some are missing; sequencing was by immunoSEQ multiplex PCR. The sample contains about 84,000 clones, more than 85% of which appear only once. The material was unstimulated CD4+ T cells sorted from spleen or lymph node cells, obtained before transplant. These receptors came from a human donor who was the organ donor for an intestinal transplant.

The CDR3 coding sequence is TGTGCCAGCAGCTTAGCAGGGACTAGCGGAAATACGCAGTATTTT. Protein product: CASSLAGTSGNTQYF. The rearrangement joins TRBV7-2 to TRBJ2-3, with TRBD2 matching over 11 bases. Germline-derived CDR1 and CDR2 are SGHTA and FQGNSA. The CDR3 spans 15 residues. The V and J ends lost 0 bases and 7 bases, in that order; junction bases with no gene match: 3.

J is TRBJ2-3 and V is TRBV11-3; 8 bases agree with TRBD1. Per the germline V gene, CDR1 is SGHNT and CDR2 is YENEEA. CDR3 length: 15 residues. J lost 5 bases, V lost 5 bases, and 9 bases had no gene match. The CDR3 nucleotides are TGTGCCAGCAGCCGGGGGACAGGAGACTTAGATACGCAGTATTTT. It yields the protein CASSRGTGDLDTQYF.

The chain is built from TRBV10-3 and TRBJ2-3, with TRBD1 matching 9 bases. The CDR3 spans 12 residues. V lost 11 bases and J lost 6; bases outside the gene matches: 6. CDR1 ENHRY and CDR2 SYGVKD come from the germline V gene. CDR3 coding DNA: TGTGCCGCGGGACAGGGCCCTGATACGCAGTATTTT. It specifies CAAGQGPDTQYF.